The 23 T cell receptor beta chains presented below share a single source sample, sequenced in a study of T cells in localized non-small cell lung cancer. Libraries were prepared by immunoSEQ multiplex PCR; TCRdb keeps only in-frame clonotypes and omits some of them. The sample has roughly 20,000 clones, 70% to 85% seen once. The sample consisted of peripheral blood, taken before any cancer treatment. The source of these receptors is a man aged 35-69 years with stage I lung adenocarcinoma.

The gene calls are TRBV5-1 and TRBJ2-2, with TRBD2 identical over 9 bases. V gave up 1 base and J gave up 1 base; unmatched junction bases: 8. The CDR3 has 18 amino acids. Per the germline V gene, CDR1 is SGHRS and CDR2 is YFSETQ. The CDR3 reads CASSLNLISGRNTGELFF. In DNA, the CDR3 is TGCGCCAGCAGCTTGAATTTAATTAGCGGGAGGAACACCGGGGAGCTGTTTTTT.

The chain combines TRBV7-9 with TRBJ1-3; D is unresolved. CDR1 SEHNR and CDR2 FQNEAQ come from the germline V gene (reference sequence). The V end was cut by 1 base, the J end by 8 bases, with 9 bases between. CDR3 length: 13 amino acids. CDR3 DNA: TGTGCCAGCAGCTTAGAGTTGGAGTACACCATATATTTT. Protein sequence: CASSLELEYTIYF.

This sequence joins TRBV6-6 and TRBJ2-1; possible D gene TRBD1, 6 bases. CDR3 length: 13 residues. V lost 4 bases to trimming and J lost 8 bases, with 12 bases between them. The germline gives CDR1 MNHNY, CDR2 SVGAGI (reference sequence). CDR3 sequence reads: CASSSRQGYEQFF. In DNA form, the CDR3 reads TGTGCCAGCAGTTCACGTCAGGGGTATGAGCAGTTCTTC.

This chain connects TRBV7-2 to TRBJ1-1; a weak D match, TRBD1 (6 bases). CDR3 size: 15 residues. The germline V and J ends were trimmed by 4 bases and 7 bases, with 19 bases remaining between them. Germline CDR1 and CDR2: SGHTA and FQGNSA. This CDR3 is CASSSPTQGHYEAFF. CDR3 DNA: TGTGCCAGCAGCTCCCCCACACAGGGACACTATGAAGCTTTCTTT.

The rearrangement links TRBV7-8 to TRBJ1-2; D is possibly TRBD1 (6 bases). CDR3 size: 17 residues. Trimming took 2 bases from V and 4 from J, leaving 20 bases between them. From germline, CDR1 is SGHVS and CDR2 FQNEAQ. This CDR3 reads CASSLSYREGGGYGYTF. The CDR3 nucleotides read TGTGCCAGCAGCTTAAGCTACAGGGAGGGAGGTGGCTATGGCTACACCTTC.

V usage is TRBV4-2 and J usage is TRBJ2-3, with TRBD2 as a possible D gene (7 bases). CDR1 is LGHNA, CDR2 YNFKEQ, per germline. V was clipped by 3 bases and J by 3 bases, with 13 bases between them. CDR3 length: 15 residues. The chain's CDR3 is CASSQEGGGTDTQYF. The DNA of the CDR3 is TGTGCCAGCAGCCAGGAGGGGGGAGGGACAGATACGCAGTATTTT.

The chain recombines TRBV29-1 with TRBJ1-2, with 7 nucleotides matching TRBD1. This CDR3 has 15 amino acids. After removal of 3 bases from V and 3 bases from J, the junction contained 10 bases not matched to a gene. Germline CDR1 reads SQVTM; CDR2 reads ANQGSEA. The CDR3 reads CSVEPSSGTDYGYTF. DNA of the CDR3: TGCAGCGTTGAGCCCAGCTCCGGGACAGACTATGGCTACACCTTC. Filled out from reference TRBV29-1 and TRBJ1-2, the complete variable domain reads SAVISQKPSRDICQRGTSLTIQCQVDSQVTMMFWYRQQPGQSLTLIATANQGSEATYESGFVIDKFPISRPNLTFSTLTVSNMSPEDSSIYLCSVEPSSGTDYGYTFGSGTRLTVV.

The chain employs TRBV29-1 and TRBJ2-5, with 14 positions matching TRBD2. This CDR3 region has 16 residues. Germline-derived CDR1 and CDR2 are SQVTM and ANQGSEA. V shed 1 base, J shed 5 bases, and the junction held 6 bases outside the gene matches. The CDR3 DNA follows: TGCAGCGTTGAAGGACTAGCGGGGGGGCTCATGGAGACCCAGTACTTC. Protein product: CSVEGLAGGLMETQYF.

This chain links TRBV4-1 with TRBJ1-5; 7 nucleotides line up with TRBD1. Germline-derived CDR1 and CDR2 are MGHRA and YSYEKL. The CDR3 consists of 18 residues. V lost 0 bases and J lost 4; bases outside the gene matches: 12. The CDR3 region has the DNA TGCGCCAGCAGCCAAGATCCTCTAGGACAGGCTACGAATCAGCCCCAGCATTTT. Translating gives CASSQDPLGQATNQPQHF.

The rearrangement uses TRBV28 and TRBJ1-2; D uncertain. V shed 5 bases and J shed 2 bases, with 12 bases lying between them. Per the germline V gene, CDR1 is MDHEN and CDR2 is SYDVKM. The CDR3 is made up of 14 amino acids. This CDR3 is CASSEKTSNYGYTF. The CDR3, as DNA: TGTGCCAGCAGTGAGAAGACCTCCAACTATGGCTACACCTTC.

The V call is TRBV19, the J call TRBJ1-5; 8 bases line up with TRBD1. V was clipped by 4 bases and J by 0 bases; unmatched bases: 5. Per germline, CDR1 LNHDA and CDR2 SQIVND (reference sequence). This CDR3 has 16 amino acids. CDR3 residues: CASSTQGGNSNQPQHF. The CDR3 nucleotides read TGTGCCAGTAGTACACAGGGGGGAAATAGCAATCAGCCCCAGCATTTT. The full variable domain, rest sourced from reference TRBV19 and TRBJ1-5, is DGGITQSPKYLFRKEGQNVTLSCEQNLNHDAMYWYRQDPGQGLRLIYYSQIVNDFQKGDIAEGYSVSREKKESFPLTVTSAQKNPTAFYLCASSTQGGNSNQPQHFGDGTRLSIL.

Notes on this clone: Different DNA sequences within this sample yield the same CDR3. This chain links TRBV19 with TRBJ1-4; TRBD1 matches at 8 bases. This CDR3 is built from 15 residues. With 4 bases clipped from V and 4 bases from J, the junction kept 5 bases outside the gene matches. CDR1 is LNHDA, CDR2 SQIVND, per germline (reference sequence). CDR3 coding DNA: TGTGCCAGTAGTAGCCGGACAGGGTTTAATGAAAAACTGTTTTTT. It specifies CASSSRTGFNEKLFF.

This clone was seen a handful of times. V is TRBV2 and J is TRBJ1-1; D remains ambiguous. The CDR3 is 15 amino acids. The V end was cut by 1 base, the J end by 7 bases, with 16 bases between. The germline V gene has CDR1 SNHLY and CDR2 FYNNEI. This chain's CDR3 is CASSEGGARLIEAFF. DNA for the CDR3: TGTGCCAGCAGTGAAGGGGGAGCCCGTCTAATTGAAGCTTTCTTT.

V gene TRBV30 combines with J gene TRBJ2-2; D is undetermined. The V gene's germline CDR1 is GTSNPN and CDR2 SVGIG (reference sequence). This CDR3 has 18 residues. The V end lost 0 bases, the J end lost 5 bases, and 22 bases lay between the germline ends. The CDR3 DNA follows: TGTGCCTGGAGTGTAAGTTGGGTTGAGGCGGTTCAAACCGGGGAGCTGTTTTTT. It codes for CAWSVSWVEAVQTGELFF.

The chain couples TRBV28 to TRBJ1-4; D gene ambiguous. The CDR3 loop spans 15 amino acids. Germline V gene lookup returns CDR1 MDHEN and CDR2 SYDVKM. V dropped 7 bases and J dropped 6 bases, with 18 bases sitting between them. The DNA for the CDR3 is TGTGCCAGCACTGAGGGAGGGAAAATTCATGAAAAACTGTTTTTT. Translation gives CASTEGGKIHEKLFF.

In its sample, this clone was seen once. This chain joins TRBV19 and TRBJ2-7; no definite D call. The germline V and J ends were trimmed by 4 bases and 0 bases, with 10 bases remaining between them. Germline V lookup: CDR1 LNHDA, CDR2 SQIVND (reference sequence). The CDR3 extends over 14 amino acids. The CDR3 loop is CASSTGLSSYEQYF. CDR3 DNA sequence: TGTGCCAGTAGTACGGGCCTGAGCTCCTACGAGCAGTACTTC.

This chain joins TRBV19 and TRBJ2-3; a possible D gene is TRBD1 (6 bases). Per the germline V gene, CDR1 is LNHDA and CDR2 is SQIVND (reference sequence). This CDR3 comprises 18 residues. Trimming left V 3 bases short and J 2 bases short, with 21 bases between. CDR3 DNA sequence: TGTGCCAGTAGTATCGCCAATTTCGGACAGCCTTCCACAGATACGCAGTATTTT. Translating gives CASSIANFGQPSTDTQYF.

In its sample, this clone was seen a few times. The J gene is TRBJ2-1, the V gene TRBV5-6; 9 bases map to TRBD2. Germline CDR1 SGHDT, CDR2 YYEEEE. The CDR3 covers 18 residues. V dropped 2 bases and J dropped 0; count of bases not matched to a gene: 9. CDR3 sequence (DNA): TGTGCCAGCAGCTTTTCCGGGACTAGCTCGAGCTCCTACAATGAGCAGTTCTTC. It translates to CASSFSGTSSSSYNEQFF.

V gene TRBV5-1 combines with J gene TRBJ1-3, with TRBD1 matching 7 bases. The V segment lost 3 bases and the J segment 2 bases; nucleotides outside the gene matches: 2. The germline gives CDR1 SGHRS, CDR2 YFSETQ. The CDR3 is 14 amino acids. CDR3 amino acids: CASSSQGTGNTIYF. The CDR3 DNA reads TGCGCCAGCAGCTCACAGGGGACTGGAAACACCATATATTTT. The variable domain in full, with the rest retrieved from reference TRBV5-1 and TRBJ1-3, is KAGVTQTPRYLIKTRGQQVTLSCSPISGHRSVSWYQQTPGQGLQFLFEYFSETQRNKGNFPGRFSGRQFSNSRSEMNVSTLELGDSALYLCASSSQGTGNTIYFGEGSWLTVV.

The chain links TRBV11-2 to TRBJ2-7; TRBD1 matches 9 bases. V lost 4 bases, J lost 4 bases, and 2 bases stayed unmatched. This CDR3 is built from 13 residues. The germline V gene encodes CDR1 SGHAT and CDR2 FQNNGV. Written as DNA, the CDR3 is TGTGCCAGCAGCTCCGGGACAGGGTACGAGCAGTACTTC. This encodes CASSSGTGYEQYF.

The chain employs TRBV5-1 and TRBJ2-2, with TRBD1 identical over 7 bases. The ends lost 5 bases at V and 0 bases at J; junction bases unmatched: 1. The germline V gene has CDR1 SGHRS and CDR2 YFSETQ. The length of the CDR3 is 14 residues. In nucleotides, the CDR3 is TGCGCCAGCAGACAGGGGACGAACACCGGGGAGCTGTTTTTT. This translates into CASRQGTNTGELFF.

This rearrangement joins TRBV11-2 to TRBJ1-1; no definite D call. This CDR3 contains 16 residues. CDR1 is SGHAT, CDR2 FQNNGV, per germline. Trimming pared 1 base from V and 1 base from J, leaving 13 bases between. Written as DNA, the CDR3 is TGTGCCAGCAGCTTAGGGGGTGGTAGGTGGAACACTGAAGCTTTCTTT. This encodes CASSLGGGRWNTEAFF.

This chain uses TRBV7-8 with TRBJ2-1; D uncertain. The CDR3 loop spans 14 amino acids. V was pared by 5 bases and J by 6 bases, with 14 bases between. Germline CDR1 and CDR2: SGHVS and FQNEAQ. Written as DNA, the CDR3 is TGTGCCAGCAGCCTGTTAGTTGGGCCCAATGAGCAGTTCTTC. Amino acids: CASSLLVGPNEQFF.